The source of this T cell receptor beta chain is a study of regulatory T cells in long-lasting Graves disease (dated by TCRdb to the early 2020s). Study-level background: Patients with newly diagnosed Graves' disease had been on antithyroid drugs for under 3 months. This study used TCR sequencing and RNA sequencing of peripheral blood to compare persistent Graves' disease patients against newly diagnosed Graves' disease patients. The study was registered as a clinical trial and conducted in China. TCR sequencing covered some 13 persistent and 20 or so newly diagnosed Graves' disease patients, around 33 samples in total.

This clonotype was found many times. Its antigen is currently not known. Base quality data are lacking; no much larger clone is found one base away. The time point label, read with the paper, signifies: newly diagnosed GD, antithyroid drugs for less than 3 months. For both TCR sequencing and RNA sequencing, RNA was extracted from PBMCs in TRIzol. The diagnosis of Graves' disease followed American Thyroid Association guidelines. Recruitment of patients was carried out at an endocrinology department in Xi'an, China. Each patient gave approximately 10 milliliters of peripheral blood, collected in an EDTA anticoagulant tube. Ficoll Paque Plus density gradient separation was used to isolate PBMCs, and no further T cell sorting was done. An Agilent 2100 Bioanalyzer and agarose gel were used to check RNA quality, and a NanoDrop 2000 was used to measure RNA concentration. Library construction relied on multiplex PCR. TCRdb records Illumina HiSeq 4000 as the sequencer. To build TCR beta libraries, CDR3 regions were amplified by Arm-PCR using iRepertoire HTBI primers. Before sequencing, the PCR products underwent gel purification. The source study handled its data this way. Across samples, about 63 TRBV and 13 to 15 TRBJ segments were identified and used for gene usage analysis of CDR3 amino acid clonotypes. Filtered high-quality paired reads were merged into contigs using COPE and FqMerger. BLAST was used to align contigs to IMGT TRBV, TRBD and TRBJ reference genes, and CDR3 was defined according to IMGT. Any clonotype with a frequency above 0.1% was counted as a highly expanded clone. Shannon entropy was used to measure repertoire diversity, and the Gini coefficient was used to measure V-J evenness. A clonotype was considered public if more than one individual shared it. TCRdb itself trimmed the public reads at Q25 with fastp, ran MiXCR and retained productive beta chains. When rows share a CDR3 protein, they turn into one entry using the most common DNA and genes. It is TCRdb's table, rather than the study itself, that gives the V and J calls and clone size. This sample lists almost 450,000 distinct CDR3 sequences; about a sixth were detected once. Around 11% of the sample lies in the top ten.

The full study reports these points: Sequencing and analysis were limited to the TCR beta chain. Lower TCR Shannon entropy and fewer highly expanded clones were observed in persistent Graves' disease patients than in newly diagnosed patients, which suggested clonal expansion. A larger number of public clonotypes was shared among persistent patients (around 3,000) than among newly diagnosed patients (approximately 1,000). The authors acknowledged the small sample size as a limitation that may reduce accuracy. The study examined only peripheral blood because the primary lesion, thyroid tissue, could not be accessed. TRBV28, TRBJ1-2 and TRBJ2-5 were preferentially used in persistent disease, while TRBV20-1 and TRBJ2-1 were favored in newly diagnosed disease.

The CDR3 starts with the cysteine, ends with the phenylalanine, and has 14 residues. CDR3 DNA is the only sequence kept; it has 42 bases, read in frame from the first base. V lost 4 bases and J lost 3 bases, and the count of bases not matched to a germline gene is 5. The germline V gene encodes CDR1 GTSNPN and CDR2 SVGIG (reference sequence). This sample also belongs to another study, concerning T cells in Graves' hyperthyroidism and ophthalmopathy. As that second paper reports: Graves' hyperthyroidism was defined as stable when no progression to ophthalmopathy occurred over 18 months of follow-up. Hyperthyroidism patients were newly diagnosed, with disease duration under 2 months, and aged 18 to 65 years. Patients with uncontrolled infections, other autoimmune diseases, pregnancy or lactation were excluded. Diagnoses were established on the basis of clinical symptoms, serum thyroxine and TRAb, thyroid ultrasound, and orbital computed tomography. For the first round of RT-PCR on the TCR CDR3, the HTBI primer set was used together with the Qiagen OneStep RT-PCR kit. Blood samples also contained most of the expanded thyroid clonotypes (frequency above 0.001), which suggests that blood repertoires may reflect thyroid immune responses. Ophthalmopathy was separated from stable hyperthyroidism by a 13 V-J signature model, with about 86% sensitivity and approximately 81% specificity obtained in cross-validation and 80%/75% obtained in testing. During validation, the model predicted progression to ophthalmopathy a median of roughly 7.1 months ahead of onset, with more than 60% sensitivity and around 73% specificity. A discovery cohort of around 100 patients, roughly 43 with Graves' ophthalmopathy and 55 to 65 with stable Graves' hyperthyroidism, was used to find distinguishing TCR V-J signatures. Prospective prediction of ophthalmopathy was tested in an independent validation cohort of approximately 19 hyperthyroidism patients and some 17 patients who later progressed to ophthalmopathy. The 100 discovery patients were randomly split 7:3 into training and test sets. Thyroid tissue and blood T-cell repertoires from more than five Graves' hyperthyroidism patients were also compared in the study. After blood sampling, hyperthyroidism patients were treated with methimazole at a starting dose of 30 mg daily, and ophthalmopathy patients were treated with high-dose intravenous methylprednisolone. Libraries were constructed in a second round of multiplex PCR, after which size selection and purification were performed. The libraries were sequenced on an Illumina HiSeq2000 using paired-end 100 bp reads. Raw data were processed with SOAPnuke, discarding reads with adapters, uncalled bases, mean Phred below 15, or no exact constant-primer or identifier match. COPE v1.2.5 was used to merge high-quality paired reads, and clonotypes were defined as unique nucleotide sequences. MiTCR v1.1 was used to align the clonotypes against IMGT TRBV, TRBD and TRBJ reference segments. The analysis was restricted to V-J combinations with a frequency above 0.0001, which together covered 99.2% of the repertoires. The TCS score was defined as F50 (clonal expansion) divided by E x V (chaos), with BLOSUM62-based TCRdist calculated between CDR3 peptides within each V-J. Welch's t-statistics and random forest reduced several hundred V-J features to about 13, which were used in a naive Bayes classifier (R e1071). No statistical method was used to fix the sample size in advance, and group allocation was not hidden from the investigators. The paper describes TCR Vbeta CDR3 sequencing of 130 to 150 peripheral blood samples, made up of 43 ophthalmopathy patients, around 73 hyperthyroidism patients and roughly 17 progressor patients.

Sequencing used peripheral blood mononuclear cells (PBMCs), obtained at new diagnosis, from a patient treated with antithyroid drugs. This chain joins TRBV30 to TRBJ2-3, with TRBD1 identical over 9 junction bases. The receptor's source is a woman aged 25 to 45 with Graves disease. Donor details come from another sample of the same person, matched by shared clones. The CDR3 loop reads CAWTPGQGTDTQYF. The nucleotide sequence is TGTGCCTGGACCCCGGGACAGGGTACAGATACGCAGTATTTT. Extended through the reference TRBV30 and TRBJ2-3 proteins, this CDR3 yields the full variable domain: SQTIHQWPATLVQPVGSPLSLECTVEGTSNPNLYWYRQAAGRGLQLLFYSVGIGQISSEVPQNLSASRPQDRQFILSSKKLLLSDSGFYLCAWTPGQGTDTQYFGPGTRLTVL.